This TCR beta chain is drawn from a study of T cell repertoires in cytomegalovirus infection. Study-wide context: CMV infection together with matching HLA type was indicated by public TCR beta signatures.

Study-wide findings and caveats: Summed public TCR beta family frequency identified CMV carriers bearing the relevant HLA.

TCRdb itself ran the reads through MiXCR, one entry per CDR3 protein. Of about 180,000 distinct CDR3 sequences in the sample, under 15% were seen once. The V end was cut by 2 bases, the J end by 2 bases, with 14 bases between. The CDR3 totals 16 residues. Germline V gene lookup returns CDR1 MNHEY and CDR2 SMNVEV (reference sequence). In the case of this clonotype: Its antigen is currently unknown.

What was sequenced was PBMCs. The clonotype was recovered from a human donor in good health (CMV status not recorded). Some clones in this sample may be carry-over from other donors' samples. The chain carries TRBV27 and TRBJ2-3, with D possibly being TRBD1 or TRBD2 (7 bases each). CDR3 loop: CASSLKGRGPTDTQYF. CDR3 in DNA: TGTGCCAGCAGTTTAAAAGGGAGGGGGCCCACAGATACGCAGTATTTT.